This T cell receptor (beta chain) stems from a study of T-cell memory formation after mild COVID-19 (dated by TCRdb to the early 2020s). Regarding the study in general: TCR sequence clusters from the two donors were largely donor specific. T-cell clones expanding and contracting after mild COVID-19 in two donors were tracked by longitudinal TCRalpha and TCRbeta repertoire sequencing. The cohort comprised two young, previously healthy adult volunteers, one female and one male. What the work shows at the level of the full study, not this receptor alone: Clones contracting from day 15 to 85 had balanced CD4/CD8 phenotypes, while a second wave expanding from day 15 to 37 was biased towards CD4+. Only a couple of mild cases were covered in the study, and larger cohorts including severe cases with pre-infection samples were considered necessary. Whether the second-wave clones peaking on day 37 were SARS-CoV-2 specific was not confirmed. Some responding clones were detected in pre-infection memory, which suggested that pre-existing cross-reactive memory T cells had joined the SARS-CoV-2 response. Contracting CD4+ clones were located mainly in the CM and EM memory subsets, whereas CD8+ clones were found to be enriched in EMRA.

This clonotype was counted a few times. The antigen it recognizes is unknown. Base qualities are not provided; no much larger clone lies one nucleotide away. The germline V gene encodes CDR1 MGHRA and CDR2 YSYEKL. The CDR3 contains 17 residues, cysteine and phenylalanine counted. Of the read, only the CDR3 DNA is kept; its 51 bases are in frame from base 1. Ends trimmed: V by 1 base, J by 6 bases; bases unmatched to a gene: 10. PBMCs were isolated by Ficoll-Paque density gradient centrifugation. Reads for this sample came from an Illumina NovaSeq 6000. TCRalpha and TCRbeta cDNA libraries were constructed by 5'RACE with constant-segment primers, with sample barcodes and unique molecular identifiers being introduced. Trizol reagent was used to extract RNA from every sample. The libraries were amplified in two PCR steps, and the second step added a second sample barcode and Illumina TruSeq adapters. The libraries were sequenced on an Illumina NovaSeq using 2 x 150 bp paired-end reads. As for the original processing: With migec v1.2.7, reads were demultiplexed and then collapsed into UMI-guided consensus sequences. Using mixcr v2.1.11, UMI consensuses were aligned to TRA and TRB V and J templates and then assembled into clonotypes. Clonotypes were classified as expanded or contracted when called significant by both edgeR and NoisET, with noise models trained on biological replicates. For edgeR calls, a false discovery rate-adjusted p below 0.01 and a log2 fold-change threshold of 1 were applied. PCA with hierarchical clustering of max-normalized trajectories of the 1000 most abundant clonotypes was used as exploratory dynamics analysis. Separately sequenced CD4+ and CD8+ repertoires were used to assign the CD4 or CD8 phenotype of responding clones. TCRdb reworked the public reads: Q25 trimming with fastp, MiXCR clone assembly, productive beta chains retained. Rows are combined by CDR3 protein, so each entry shows the most common genes and DNA. The V and J calls shown here were made by TCRdb, not taken from the authors' results. The sample table shows about 310,000 distinct CDR3 sequences, and 15% to 20% are seen once. The ten largest clones represent 20% to 25% of the sample.

The source material was PBMCs or a T cell subset sorted from them (not recorded which). The TCR sequence derives from a young man who had mild COVID-19 (a few samples of this study predate the infection). The sample titles of this study are shuffled in the database, so cell type and time point are left out; the donor was told from shared clones. The chain was built from TRBV4-1 and TRBJ2-2; the junction holds 8 bases that match TRBD1. Here is the DNA: TGCGCCAGCAGCCAAGTTAAGGACAGGGTGGGTCCCGGGGAGCTGTTTTTT. The encoded protein is CASSQVKDRVGPGELFF.